This TCR beta chain is from a study of CD8 T cells in ankylosing spondylitis. The CDR3 is 15 amino acids. From germline, CDR1 is MGHRA and CDR2 YSYEKL. V lost 0 bases and J lost 4, with 13 bases in between. This clonotype was seen a handful of times. Its target is not known. Study-wide results and limits: Enrichment of disease-linked clones was reportedly significant in matched ankylosing spondylitis synovial fluid. Several of the motif variants were reported before in synovial fluid and blood from reactive arthritis. It appeared that ankylosing spondylitis blood was characterized by a TCR beta motif of several highly homologous variants.

Quantitative 5'-RACE with molecular barcodes produced the TCR beta libraries. TCRdb recomputed calls from the 5' RACE reads with MiXCR, one row per CDR3 protein. The profile shows roughly 180,000 distinct CDR3 sequences, about 13% of them singletons. The chain links TRBV4-1 to TRBJ2-7; D is possibly TRBD1 (5 bases). Material for sequencing was blood, either unsorted or a sorted T cell fraction (not recorded which). This clonotype originated in a male donor with ankylosing spondylitis or in good health (not recorded which). CDR3 nucleotide sequence: TGCGCCAGCAGCCAAGAATCCCGGACATTATACGAGCAGTACTTC. Residues: CASSQESRTLYEQYF.